These T cell receptor beta chains were read from a single sample in a study of T cells in localized non-small cell lung cancer. The protocol was immunoSEQ multiplex PCR, while the TCRdb copy is restricted to in-frame clones and leaves out a portion. The table includes approximately 30,000 clones, 80% to 90% detected once. The sequencing used peripheral blood, collected before any cancer treatment. Source of these receptors: a woman aged 18-49 years with stage I lung adenocarcinoma. The CDR3 runs from the conserved cysteine through the conserved F or W. Fields, in order: clone size, J gene, D gene, V gene, CDR3 DNA, CDR3 protein. A D gene is named only where the DNA matches it firmly. The size field is filled for only some rows; it gives once, few, many or a size class.

>-|TRBJ1-1|-|TRBV6-5
TGTGCCAGCAACCCAGCCCCTTGGACTGAAGCTTTCTTT
CASNPAPWTEAFF
>-|TRBJ2-7|-|TRBV5-1
TGCGCCAGCAGCTTCTCGGAGGGCTCGCAGTACTTC
CASSFSEGSQYF
>-|TRBJ1-1|-|TRBV19
TGTGCCAGTAGTATAGGAATGACTGAAGCTTTCTTT
CASSIGMTEAFF
>large|TRBJ1-5|-|TRBV27
TGTGCCAGCTCCTTTGCCCATGGGAGTCAGCCCCAGCATTTT
CASSFAHGSQPQHF
>-|TRBJ2-2|-|TRBV11-2
TGTGCCAGCCGAAACTGGTCCTCCGGGGAGCTGTTTTTT
CASRNWSSGELFF
>-|TRBJ2-1|-|TRBV9
TGTGCCAGCAGCGCCCGGACAGACAATGAGCAGTTCTTC
CASSARTDNEQFF
>-|TRBJ2-1|-|TRBV4-1
TGCGCCAGCAGCCAAGTCTTGCGGCAAGAGCAGTTCTTC
CASSQVLRQEQFF
>once|TRBJ1-4|-|TRBV20-1
TGCAGTGTACTAAGGAATGAAAAACTGTTTTTT
CSVLRNEKLFF
>-|TRBJ2-5|-|TRBV9
TGTGCCAGCAGCGTAGCTGGAAGGGCCGGAGAGACCCAGTACTTC
CASSVAGRAGETQYF
>-|TRBJ2-1|-|TRBV5-6
TGTGCCAGCAGCCTGGGATCCCACAATGAGCAGTTCTTC
CASSLGSHNEQFF
>-|TRBJ2-3|-|TRBV4-1
TGCGCCAGCAGCCAAGTTGCCAGCCGGAGCACCCCAGATACGCAGTATTTT
CASSQVASRSTPDTQYF
>-|TRBJ1-1|-|TRBV30
TGTGCCTGGAGGCTACAGGACGAAGCTTTCTTT
CAWRLQDEAFF
>-|TRBJ2-1|TRBD2|TRBV15
TGTGCCACCAGCTGGGACGCTAGCGGGATCCGTAATGAGCAGTTCTTC
CATSWDASGIRNEQFF
>-|TRBJ2-3|-|TRBV6-5
TGTGCCAGCAGTTACTCGAAATTGTACAGCACAGATACGCAGTATTTT
CASSYSKLYSTDTQYF
>-|TRBJ2-5|-|TRBV27
TGTGCCAGCAGTACTCTTCCGGCGCTAAAAGAGACCCAGTACTTC
CASSTLPALKETQYF
>-|TRBJ2-7|-|TRBV6-5
TGTGCCAGCAGTCATGACTACGAGCAGTACTTC
CASSHDYEQYF
>-|TRBJ1-1|-|TRBV7-2
TGTGCCAGCAGCTTAATTACGGCGAAGACTAAAGACACTGAAGCTTTCTTT
CASSLITAKTKDTEAFF
>-|TRBJ2-5|-|TRBV5-1
TGCGCCACCCGTCCAGGGGGGGACCCCCAAGAGACCCAGTACTTC
CATRPGGDPQETQYF
>-|TRBJ1-1|TRBD1|TRBV9
TGTGCCAGCAGTAGGGGGCTGGGGACTGAAGCTTTCTTT
CASSRGLGTEAFF
>-|TRBJ2-1|-|TRBV10-3
TGTGCCATCAGTGGTGGGGGCGATGAGCAGTTCTTC
CAISGGGDEQFF
>-|TRBJ1-1|-|TRBV19
TGTGCCAGTACTGGTTTCGGGGGTATTGATACTGAAGCTTTCTTT
CASTGFGGIDTEAFF
>-|TRBJ2-3|-|TRBV27
TGTGCCAGTTCAGGCCGACTTAATCGGGATACGCAGTATTTT
CASSGRLNRDTQYF
>-|TRBJ2-1|TRBD2|TRBV5-4
TGTGCCAGCAGCTTGGGGCTAGCGGGAGGCCTGACCTACAATGAGCAGTTCTTC
CASSLGLAGGLTYNEQFF
>-|TRBJ1-1|-|TRBV28
TGTGCCAGCAGTCCTAGTGGGAACACTGAAGCTTTCTTT
CASSPSGNTEAFF
>-|TRBJ2-7|-|TRBV6-5
TGTGCCAGCAGTTACGAACGGAACTACGAGCAGTACTTC
CASSYERNYEQYF
>-|TRBJ2-7|TRBD2|TRBV7-2
TGTGCCAGCAGCTTGGCTATAGCGGGAGGGGCCTACGAGCAGTACTTC
CASSLAIAGGAYEQYF
>-|TRBJ2-7|-|TRBV5-4
TGTGCCAGCAGCTTTTTTTCGGGCAGATTATCCTACGAGCAGTACTTC
CASSFFSGRLSYEQYF
>-|TRBJ1-5|-|TRBV19
TGTGCCAGTAGTATAGGGGGGCGGGGTGGGCCCCAGCATTTT
CASSIGGRGGPQHF
>once|TRBJ2-7|TRBD2|TRBV5-1
TGCGCCAGCGGAAGGACTAGCGGTGATTCGTACGAGCAGTACTTC
CASGRTSGDSYEQYF
>-|TRBJ2-3|-|TRBV13
TGTGCCAGCAGCTTAGCCGAGCGGCCCACAGATACGCAGTATTTT
CASSLAERPTDTQYF
>-|TRBJ1-1|-|TRBV6-5
TGTGCCAGCAAACGAAAGGGGACAACGAACACTGAAGCTTTCTTT
CASKRKGTTNTEAFF
>-|TRBJ2-1|-|TRBV7-3
TGTGCCAGCAGCGCCCGTTCGGGCAGTACCTCCTACAATGAGCAGTTCTTC
CASSARSGSTSYNEQFF
>-|TRBJ1-1|-|TRBV27
TGTGCCAGCAGTTTCGGACGGTACACTGAAGCTTTCTTT
CASSFGRYTEAFF
>-|TRBJ1-4|TRBD1|TRBV18
TGTGCCAGCTCCCGGACAGGGAAAGATGAAAAACTGTTTTTT
CASSRTGKDEKLFF
>-|TRBJ2-3|-|TRBV11-2
TGTGCCAGCAGCTTAGACCCCTCCCCGAATACGCAGTATTTT
CASSLDPSPNTQYF
>once|TRBJ2-1|-|TRBV5-1
TGCGCCAGCAGCCTTGGTGGGGGAAACTCCTACAATGAGCAGTTCTTC
CASSLGGGNSYNEQFF
>-|TRBJ2-1|-|TRBV2
TGTGCCAGCAGTGCCGGACCATACAATGAGCAGTTCTTC
CASSAGPYNEQFF
>-|TRBJ2-7|-|TRBV4-1
TGCGCCAGCAGCCAAGAACGTTCTAGTTTACGGGGGCCCGAGCAGTACTTC
CASSQERSSLRGPEQYF
>few|TRBJ2-3|-|TRBV7-2
TGTGCCAGCAGCTCCTGGGCGGGGAGCACAGATACGCAGTATTTT
CASSSWAGSTDTQYF
>-|TRBJ1-2|-|TRBV30
TGTGCCTGGAGTCTAAGTTCGGGGGGCTACACCTTC
CAWSLSSGGYTF
>once|TRBJ2-3|-|TRBV4-1
TGCGCCAGCAGCCAAGAGGGGTTAGGTACGCAGTATTTT
CASSQEGLGTQYF
>-|TRBJ1-2|-|TRBV29-1
TGCAGCGTTGAAGGGCCCAGTGGGGGCTACACCTTC
CSVEGPSGGYTF